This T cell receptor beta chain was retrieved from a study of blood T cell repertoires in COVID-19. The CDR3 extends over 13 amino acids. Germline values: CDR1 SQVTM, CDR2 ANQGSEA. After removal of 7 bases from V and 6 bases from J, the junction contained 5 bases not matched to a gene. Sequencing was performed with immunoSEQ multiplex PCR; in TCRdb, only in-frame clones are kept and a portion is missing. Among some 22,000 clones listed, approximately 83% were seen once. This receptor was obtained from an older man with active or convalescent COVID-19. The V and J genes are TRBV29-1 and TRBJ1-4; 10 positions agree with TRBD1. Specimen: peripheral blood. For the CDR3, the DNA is TGCAGCGCGATCGGGACAGGGGATGAAAAACTGTTTTTT. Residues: CSAIGTGDEKLFF.